This T cell receptor beta chain was obtained from a study of T-cell memory formation after mild COVID-19. Study as a whole: In these data, TCR clusters were largely donor specific. Findings and caveats of the study: There were some responding clones in pre-infection memory, which suggested that cross-reactive memory had joined. Clones contracting over day 15 to 85 were CD4/CD8 balanced, with later expanders leaning CD4+.

CDR1 SNHLY and CDR2 FYNNEI come from the germline V gene. The CDR3 loop spans 12 amino acids. With 6 bases removed from V and 3 bases from J, the gap between germline ends came to 9 bases. TCRdb recomputed calls from the 5' RACE reads with MiXCR, one row per CDR3 protein. This sample has hundreds of thousands of distinct CDR3 sequences; roughly 22% occur once, and the top ten carry roughly an eighth. As to this clonotype: No antigen is known for it.

The receptor's source is an adult woman who had mild COVID-19 (a few samples of this study predate the infection). Cell type and time point are not known. The sample was PBMCs or a T cell subset sorted from them (not recorded which). This chain links TRBV2 with TRBJ2-7, with D possibly being TRBD2 (5 bases). This CDR3 is CASRWGVYEQYF. In nucleotides, the CDR3 is TGTGCCAGCAGGTGGGGAGTCTACGAGCAGTACTTC.